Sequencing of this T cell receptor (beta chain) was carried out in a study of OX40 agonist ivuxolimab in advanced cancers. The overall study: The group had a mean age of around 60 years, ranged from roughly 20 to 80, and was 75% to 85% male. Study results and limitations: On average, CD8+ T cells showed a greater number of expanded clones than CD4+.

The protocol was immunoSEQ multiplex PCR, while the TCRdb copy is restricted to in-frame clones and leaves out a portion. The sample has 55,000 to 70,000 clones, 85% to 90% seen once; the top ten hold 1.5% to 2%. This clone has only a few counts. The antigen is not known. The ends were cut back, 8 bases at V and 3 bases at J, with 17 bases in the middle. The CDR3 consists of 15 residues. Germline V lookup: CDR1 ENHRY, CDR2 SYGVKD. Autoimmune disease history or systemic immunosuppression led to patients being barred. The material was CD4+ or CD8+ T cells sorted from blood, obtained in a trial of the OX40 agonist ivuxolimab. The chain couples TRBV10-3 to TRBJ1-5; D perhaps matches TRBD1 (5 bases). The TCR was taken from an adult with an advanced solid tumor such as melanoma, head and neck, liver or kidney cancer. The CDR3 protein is CAIAAGTESNQPQHF. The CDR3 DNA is TGTGCCATCGCGGCGGGGACTGAATCCAATCAGCCCCAGCATTTT.